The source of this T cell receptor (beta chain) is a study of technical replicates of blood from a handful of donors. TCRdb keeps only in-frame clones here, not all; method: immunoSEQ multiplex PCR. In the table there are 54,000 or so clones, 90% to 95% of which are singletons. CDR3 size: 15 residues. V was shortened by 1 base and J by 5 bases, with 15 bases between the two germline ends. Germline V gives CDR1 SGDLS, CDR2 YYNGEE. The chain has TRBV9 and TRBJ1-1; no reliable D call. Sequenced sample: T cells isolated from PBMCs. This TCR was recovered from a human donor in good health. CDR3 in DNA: TGTGCCAGCAGCGTAAGAGAGGCCCCGAGAACTGAAGCTTTCTTT. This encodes CASSVREAPRTEAFF.